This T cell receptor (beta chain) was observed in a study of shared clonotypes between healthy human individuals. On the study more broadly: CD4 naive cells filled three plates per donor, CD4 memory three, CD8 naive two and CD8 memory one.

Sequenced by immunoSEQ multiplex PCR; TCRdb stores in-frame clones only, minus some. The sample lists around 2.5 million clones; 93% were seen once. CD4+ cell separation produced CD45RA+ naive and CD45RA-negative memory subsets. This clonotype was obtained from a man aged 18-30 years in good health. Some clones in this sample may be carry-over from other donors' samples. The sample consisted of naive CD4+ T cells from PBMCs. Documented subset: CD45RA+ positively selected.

CDR3 sequence (DNA): TGTGCCAGCAATAAGGGGAATAGAGCTTTCTTT. This encodes CASNKGNRAFF. The rearrangement uses TRBV28 and TRBJ1-1; tentative D call: TRBD1 (5 bases). The germline gives CDR1 MDHEN, CDR2 SYDVKM. The CDR3 is 11 amino acids. V was cut by 7 bases and J by 10 bases, with 13 bases left in between. Looking up the rest from reference TRBV28 and TRBJ1-1 gives the full variable domain: DVKVTQSSRYLVKRTGEKVFLECVQDMDHENMFWYRQDPGLGLRLIYFSYDVKMKEKGDIPEGYSVSREKKERFSLILESASTNQTSMYLCASNKGNRAFFGQGTRLTVV.